Below, 8 T cell receptor beta chains from the same sample are listed, as sequenced in a study of radiation and T cells in renal cell carcinoma. Specified time point: blood 4 weeks post-SBRT, at nephrectomy. As for treatment: 15 Gy SBRT to primary tumor, nephrectomy 4 weeks later. Sequencing was performed with immunoSEQ multiplex PCR; in TCRdb, only in-frame clones are kept and a portion is missing. The sample has tens of thousands of clones, around 85% seen once. Source: blood, taken from a patient whose treatment included radiotherapy and nephrectomy. Receptors originate from a man aged 50-59 years with renal cell carcinoma.

The rearrangement links TRBV2 to TRBJ1-1, with D perhaps TRBD1 (5 bases). CDR3 length equals 13 residues. Deletions cut 6 bases from V and 11 bases from J, with 19 bases between. Germline CDR1 is SNHLY and CDR2 is FYNNEI. In nucleotides, the CDR3 is TGTGCCAGCAGAGCGTCGGTATCCCCAGGGGCTTTCTTT. Its protein product is CASRASVSPGAFF. The full variable domain, completed using reference TRBV2 and TRBJ1-1, is EPEVTQTPSHQVTQMGQEVILRCVPISNHLYFYWYRQILGQKVEFLVSFYNNEISEKSEIFDDQFSVERPDGSNFTLKIRSTKLEDSAMYFCASRASVSPGAFFGQGTRLTVV.

The chain has TRBV7-2 and TRBJ2-7; D is possibly TRBD1 (6 bases). V was clipped by 5 bases and J by 3 bases, with 14 bases between them. CDR1 is SGHTA, CDR2 FQGNSA, per germline. The CDR3 runs to 14 residues. CDR3 sequence: CASSPYGTRYEQYF. CDR3 DNA: TGTGCCAGCAGCCCCTACGGGACACGCTACGAGCAGTACTTC.

J is TRBJ2-1 and V is TRBV5-1; D call uncertain. From germline, CDR1 is SGHRS and CDR2 YFSETQ. The CDR3 length is 13 residues. V lost 0 bases and J lost 5, with 6 bases in between. The CDR3 protein is CASSLGKNNEQFF. The CDR3 DNA reads as TGCGCCAGCAGCTTGGGGAAAAACAATGAGCAGTTCTTC.

The chain employs TRBV5-4 and TRBJ1-1; tentative D call: TRBD1 (5 bases). This CDR3 is 18 amino acids long. From germline, CDR1 is SGHNT and CDR2 YYREEE (reference sequence). Deletions cut 1 base from V and 0 bases from J, with 19 bases between. CDR3 sequence reads: CASSLYFGRGIMNTEAFF. Written as DNA, the CDR3 is TGTGCCAGCAGCTTGTATTTTGGACGGGGGATTATGAACACTGAAGCTTTCTTT.

With respect to this clone: Compared with germline, one end of the junction differs, possibly owing to a read error. The rearrangement joins TRBV2 to TRBJ2-1; D perhaps matches TRBD1 (6 bases). The CDR3 is 14 amino acids. Germline V gene data show CDR1 as SNHLY and CDR2 as FYNNEI. CDR3: CASSEGTPYNEQFF. The CDR3 DNA is TGTGCCAGCAGCGAAGGGACACCCTACAATGAGCAGTTCTTC. The whole variable domain, remainder taken from reference TRBV2 and TRBJ2-1, is EPEVTQTPSHQVTQMGQEVILRCVPISNHLYFYWYRQILGQKVEFLVSFYNNEISEKSEIFDDQFSVERPDGSNFTLKIRSTKLEDSAMYFCASSEGTPYNEQFFGPGTRLTVL.

The rearrangement links TRBV27 to TRBJ2-1, with 8 positions matching TRBD1. The CDR3 runs to 15 residues. Germline V gene lookup returns CDR1 MNHEY and CDR2 SMNVEV (reference sequence). V was clipped by 5 bases and J by 4 bases; unmatched bases: 7. CDR3 in DNA: TGTGCCAGCAGTCAGGACAGGGACCGTTACAATGAGCAGTTCTTC. Protein sequence: CASSQDRDRYNEQFF.

This chain uses TRBV7-3 with TRBJ2-2, with a tentative D call TRBD2 (5 bases). Trimming pared 4 bases from V and 5 bases from J, leaving 17 bases between. Germline V gene sequence: CDR1 SGHTA, CDR2 FQGTGA. This CDR3 has 16 amino acids. In DNA, the CDR3 is TGTGCCAGCAGCTCGATAATAGCGCCTAAAACCGGGGAGCTGTTTTTT. It codes for CASSSIIAPKTGELFF.

The V call is TRBV7-2, the J call TRBJ1-3; no definite D call. Germline-derived CDR1 and CDR2 are SGHTA and FQGNSA. The CDR3 is 14 amino acids. V gave up 2 bases and J gave up 2 bases, with 7 bases separating them. CDR3 bases: TGTGCCAGCAGCTTAATGGTACCTGGAAACACCATATATTTT. Translating gives CASSLMVPGNTIYF.